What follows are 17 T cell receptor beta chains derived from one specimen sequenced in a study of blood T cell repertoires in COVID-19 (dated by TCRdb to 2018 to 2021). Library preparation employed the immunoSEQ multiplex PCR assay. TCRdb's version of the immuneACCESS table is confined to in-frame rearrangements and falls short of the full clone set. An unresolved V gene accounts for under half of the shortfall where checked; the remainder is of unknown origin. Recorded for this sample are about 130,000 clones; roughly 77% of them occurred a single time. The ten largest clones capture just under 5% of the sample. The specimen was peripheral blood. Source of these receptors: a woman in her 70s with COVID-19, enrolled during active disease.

CDR3 bases: TGCGCCAGCAGCCCAACCGGGACAGGGTGGAACGAGCAGTACTTC. Amino acids: CASSPTGTGWNEQYF. The rearrangement joins TRBV5-1 to TRBJ2-7; 9 bases agree with TRBD1. V shed 4 bases, J shed 5 bases, and the junction held 10 bases outside the gene matches. This CDR3 contains 15 residues. Germline V CDR1 and CDR2: SGHRS, YFSETQ.

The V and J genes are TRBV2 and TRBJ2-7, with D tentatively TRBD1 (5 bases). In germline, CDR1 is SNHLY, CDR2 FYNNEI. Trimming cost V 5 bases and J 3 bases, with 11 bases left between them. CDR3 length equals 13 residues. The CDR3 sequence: CASSRDSLYEQYF. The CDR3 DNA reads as TGTGCCAGCAGTCGAGACAGTCTCTACGAGCAGTACTTC.

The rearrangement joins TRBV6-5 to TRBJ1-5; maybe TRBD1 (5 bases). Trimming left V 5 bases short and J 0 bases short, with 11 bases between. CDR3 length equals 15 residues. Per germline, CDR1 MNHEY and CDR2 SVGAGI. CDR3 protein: CASSPGLYSNQPQHF. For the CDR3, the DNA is TGTGCCAGCAGTCCGGGACTTTATAGCAATCAGCCCCAGCATTTT.

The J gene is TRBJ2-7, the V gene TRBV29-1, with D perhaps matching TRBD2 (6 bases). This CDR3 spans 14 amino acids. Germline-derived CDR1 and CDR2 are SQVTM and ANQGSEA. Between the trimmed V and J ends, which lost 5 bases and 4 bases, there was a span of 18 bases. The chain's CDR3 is CSVRFGGAGYEQYF. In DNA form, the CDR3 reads TGCAGCGTTAGGTTCGGAGGGGCGGGGTACGAGCAGTACTTC.

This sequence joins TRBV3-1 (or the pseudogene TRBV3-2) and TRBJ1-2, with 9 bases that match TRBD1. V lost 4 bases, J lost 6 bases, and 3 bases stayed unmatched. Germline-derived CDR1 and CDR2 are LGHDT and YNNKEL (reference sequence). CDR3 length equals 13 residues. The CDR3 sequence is CASSPGQGNGYTF. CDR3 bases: TGTGCCAGCAGCCCGGGACAGGGCAATGGCTACACCTTC.

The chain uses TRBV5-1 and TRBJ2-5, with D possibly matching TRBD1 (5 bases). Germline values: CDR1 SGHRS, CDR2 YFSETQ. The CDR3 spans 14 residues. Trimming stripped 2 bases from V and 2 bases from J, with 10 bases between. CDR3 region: CASSFPDRQETQYF. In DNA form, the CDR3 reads TGCGCCAGCAGCTTCCCCGACAGACAAGAGACCCAGTACTTC.

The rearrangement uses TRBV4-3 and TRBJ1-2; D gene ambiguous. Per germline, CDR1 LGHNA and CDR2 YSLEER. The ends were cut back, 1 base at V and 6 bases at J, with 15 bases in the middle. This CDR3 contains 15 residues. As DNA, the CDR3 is TGCGCCAGCAGCCAAGCGAGGAGGGAACGGGATGGCTACACCTTC. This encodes CASSQARRERDGYTF.

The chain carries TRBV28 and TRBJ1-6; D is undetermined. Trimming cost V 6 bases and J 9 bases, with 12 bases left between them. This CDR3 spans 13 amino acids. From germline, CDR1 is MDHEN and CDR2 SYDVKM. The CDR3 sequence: CASRPVNTSPLHF. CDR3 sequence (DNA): TGTGCCAGCAGGCCAGTAAACACTTCACCCCTCCACTTT.

The DNA for the CDR3 is TGTGCCACTCCAGACAGATTGAACACTGAAGCTTTCTTT. Translating it yields CATPDRLNTEAFF. This sequence joins TRBV19 and TRBJ1-1, with TRBD1 as a possible D gene (5 bases). From germline, CDR1 is LNHDA and CDR2 SQIVND (reference sequence). V was cut by 10 bases and J by 0 bases, with 12 bases left in between. The CDR3 is made up of 13 amino acids.

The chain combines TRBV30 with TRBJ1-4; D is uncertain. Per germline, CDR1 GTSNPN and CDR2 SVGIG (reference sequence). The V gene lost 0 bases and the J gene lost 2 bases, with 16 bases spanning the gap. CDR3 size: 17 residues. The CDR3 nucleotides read TGTGCCTGGAGTGTACTGATGAGGGTTGGGACTAATGAAAAACTGTTTTTT. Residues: CAWSVLMRVGTNEKLFF.

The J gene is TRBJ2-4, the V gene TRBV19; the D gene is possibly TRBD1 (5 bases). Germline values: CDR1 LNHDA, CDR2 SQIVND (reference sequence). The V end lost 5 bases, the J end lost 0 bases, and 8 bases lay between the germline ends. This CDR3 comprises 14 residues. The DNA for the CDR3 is TGTGCCAGTAGTCTTGGGGCAGCCAAAAACATTCAGTACTTC. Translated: CASSLGAAKNIQYF.

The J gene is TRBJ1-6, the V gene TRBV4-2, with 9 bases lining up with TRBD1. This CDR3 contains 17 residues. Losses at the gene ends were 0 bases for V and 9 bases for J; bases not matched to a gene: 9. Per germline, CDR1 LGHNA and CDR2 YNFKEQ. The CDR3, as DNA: TGTGCCAGCAGCCAAGAATTCCGGACAGGGGAGGGTTCACCCCTCCACTTT. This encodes CASSQEFRTGEGSPLHF.

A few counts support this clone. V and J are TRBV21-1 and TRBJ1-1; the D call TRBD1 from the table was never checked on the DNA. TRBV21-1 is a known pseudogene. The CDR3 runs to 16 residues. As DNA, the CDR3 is TGTGCCAGCAGCACCCCGATTTCCAGGGGGCGGACTGAAGCTTTCTTT. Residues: CASSTPISRGRTEAFF.

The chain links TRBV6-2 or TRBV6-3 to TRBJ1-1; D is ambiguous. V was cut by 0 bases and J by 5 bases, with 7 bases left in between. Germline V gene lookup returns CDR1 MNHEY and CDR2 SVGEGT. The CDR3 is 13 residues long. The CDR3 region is CASSYSLVTEAFF. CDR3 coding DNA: TGTGCCAGCAGTTACTCGTTAGTGACTGAAGCTTTCTTT.

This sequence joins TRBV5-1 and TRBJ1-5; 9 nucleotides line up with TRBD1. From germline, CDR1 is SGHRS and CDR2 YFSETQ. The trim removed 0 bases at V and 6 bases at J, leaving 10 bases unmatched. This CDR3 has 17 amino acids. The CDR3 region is CASSLDHRDRVFQPQHF. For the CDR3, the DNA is TGCGCCAGCAGCTTGGACCACCGGGACAGGGTCTTTCAGCCCCAGCATTTT.

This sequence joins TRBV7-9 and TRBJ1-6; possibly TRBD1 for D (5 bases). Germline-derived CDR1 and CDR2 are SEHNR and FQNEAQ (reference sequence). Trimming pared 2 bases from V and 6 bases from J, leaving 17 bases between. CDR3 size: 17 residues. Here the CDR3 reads CASSLPPGGGGNSPLHF. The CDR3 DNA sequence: TGTGCCAGCAGCTTACCCCCCGGCGGGGGAGGTAATTCACCCCTCCACTTT.

This chain's CDR3 is CASSTRLARQETQYF. As DNA, the CDR3 is TGTGCCAGCAGTACGAGACTAGCGCGCCAAGAGACCCAGTACTTC. This chain uses TRBV28 with TRBJ2-5; TRBD2 matches at 8 bases. The germline V gene has CDR1 MDHEN and CDR2 SYDVKM. This CDR3 has 15 residues. J lost 1 base, V lost 5 bases, and 6 bases had no gene match.